Following are 3 T cell receptor beta chains from one sample sequenced in a study of early T cells in non-severe SARS-CoV-2 infection (dated by TCRdb to the early 2020s). The method behind the library was 5' RACE. The sequencer was a NextSeq 500. Using fastp at Q25 and MiXCR, TCRdb reprocessed the public reads and kept productive beta chains. Rows matching on CDR3 protein sequence are summarized as one entry with the most common DNA and genes. The sample table holds 20,000 to 25,000 distinct CDR3 sequences, of which around 5% were seen once. The top ten clones comprise about 15% of the sample. The sample in question was whole blood, obtained at baseline. The receptors were sampled from an adult who was a healthcare worker with PCR-confirmed SARS-CoV-2 infection or an uninfected control (not recorded which).

The table lists this clonotype with a few counts. The CDR3 loop is CASSVGAGGHQPQHF. The CDR3 DNA follows: TGTGCCAGCAGCGTAGGGGCAGGGGGCCATCAGCCCCAGCATTTT. The V gene is TRBV9, the J gene TRBJ1-5; 8 bases fit TRBD1. Germline V gene lookup returns CDR1 SGDLS and CDR2 YYNGEE. V shed 0 bases, J shed 5 bases, and the junction held 4 bases outside the gene matches. The length of the CDR3 is 15 residues.

This clonotype appeared a few times. The genes are TRBV7-9 and TRBJ2-7, with TRBD1 matching 11 bases. V trimming: 6 bases; J trimming: 3 bases; junction bases outside the gene matches: 4. CDR1 and CDR2 from the germline V gene are SEHNR and FQNEAQ (reference sequence). This CDR3 is 14 amino acids long. CDR3 in amino acids: CASRAGTGGYEQYF. CDR3 nucleotides: TGTGCCAGCAGGGCCGGGACAGGGGGCTACGAGCAGTACTTC. Using reference TRBV7-9 and TRBJ2-7 for the parts outside the CDR3, the full variable domain is DTGVSQNPRHKITKRGQNVTFRCDPISEHNRLYWYRQTLGQGPEFLTYFQNEAQLEKSRLLSDRFSAERPKGSFSTLEIQRTEQGDSAMYLCASRAGTGGYEQYFGPGTRLTVT.

The chain couples TRBV9 to TRBJ2-1, with 7 bases fitting TRBD1. V was pared by 3 bases and J by 10 bases, with 13 bases of the junction left unmatched. Germline CDR1 SGDLS, CDR2 YYNGEE. The length of the CDR3 is 15 residues. This CDR3 reads CASSGYRGFGQEQFF. Here the CDR3 DNA reads TGTGCCAGCAGCGGATACAGGGGATTCGGTCAGGAGCAGTTCTTC.